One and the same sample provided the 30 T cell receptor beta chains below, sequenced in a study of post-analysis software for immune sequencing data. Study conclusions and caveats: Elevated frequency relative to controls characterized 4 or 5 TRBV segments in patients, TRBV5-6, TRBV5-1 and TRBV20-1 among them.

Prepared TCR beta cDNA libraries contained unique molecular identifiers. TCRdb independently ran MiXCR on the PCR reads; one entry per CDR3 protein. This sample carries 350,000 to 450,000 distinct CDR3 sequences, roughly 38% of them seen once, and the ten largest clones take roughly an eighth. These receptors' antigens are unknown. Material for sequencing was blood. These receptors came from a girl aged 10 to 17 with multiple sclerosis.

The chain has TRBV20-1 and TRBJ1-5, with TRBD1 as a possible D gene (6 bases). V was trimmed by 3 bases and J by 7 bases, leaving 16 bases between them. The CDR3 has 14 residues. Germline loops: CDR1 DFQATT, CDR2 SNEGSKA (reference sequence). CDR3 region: CSARRDIQGQPQHF. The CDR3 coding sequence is TGCAGTGCTAGGCGGGACATTCAGGGGCAGCCCCAGCATTTT.

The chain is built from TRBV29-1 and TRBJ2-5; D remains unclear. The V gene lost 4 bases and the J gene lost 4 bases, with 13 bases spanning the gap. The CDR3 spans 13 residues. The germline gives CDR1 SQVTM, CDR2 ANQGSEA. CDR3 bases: TGCAGCGTTGGTAAAGGTGTTCGAGAGACCCAGTACTTC. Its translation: CSVGKGVRETQYF.

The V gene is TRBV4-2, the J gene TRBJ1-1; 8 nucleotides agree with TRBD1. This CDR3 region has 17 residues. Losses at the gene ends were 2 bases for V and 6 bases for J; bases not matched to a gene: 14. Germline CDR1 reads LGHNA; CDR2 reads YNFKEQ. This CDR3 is CASSQTLRGRGLPEAFF. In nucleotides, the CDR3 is TGTGCCAGCAGCCAAACCCTCAGGGGCAGGGGGCTTCCTGAAGCTTTCTTT.

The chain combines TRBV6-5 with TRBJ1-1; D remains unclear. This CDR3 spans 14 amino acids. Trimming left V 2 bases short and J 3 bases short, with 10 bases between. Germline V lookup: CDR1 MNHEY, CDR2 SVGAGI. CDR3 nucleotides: TGTGCCAGCAGTTACCGTGTTGCCTACACTGAAGCTTTCTTT. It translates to CASSYRVAYTEAFF.

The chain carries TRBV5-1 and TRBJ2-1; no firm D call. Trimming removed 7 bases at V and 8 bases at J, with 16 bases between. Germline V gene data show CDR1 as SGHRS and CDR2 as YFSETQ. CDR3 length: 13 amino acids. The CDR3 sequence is CASGYSGFHEQFF. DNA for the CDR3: TGCGCCAGCGGATATTCCGGGTTCCATGAGCAGTTCTTC.

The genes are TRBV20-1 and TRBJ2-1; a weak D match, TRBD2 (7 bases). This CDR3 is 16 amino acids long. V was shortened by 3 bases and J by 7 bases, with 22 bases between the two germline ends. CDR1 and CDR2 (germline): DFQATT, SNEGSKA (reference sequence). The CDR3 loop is CSARVSGRGAGNEQFF. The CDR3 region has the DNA TGCAGTGCTAGGGTGTCGGGACGGGGGGCCGGAAATGAGCAGTTCTTC.

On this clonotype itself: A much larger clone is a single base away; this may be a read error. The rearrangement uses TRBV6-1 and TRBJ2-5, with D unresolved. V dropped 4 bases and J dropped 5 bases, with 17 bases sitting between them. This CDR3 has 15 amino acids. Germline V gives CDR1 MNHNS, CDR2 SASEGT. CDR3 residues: CASSGVGWGGETQYF. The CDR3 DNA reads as TGTGCCAGCAGTGGGGTGGGGTGGGGTGGCGAGACCCAGTACTTC.

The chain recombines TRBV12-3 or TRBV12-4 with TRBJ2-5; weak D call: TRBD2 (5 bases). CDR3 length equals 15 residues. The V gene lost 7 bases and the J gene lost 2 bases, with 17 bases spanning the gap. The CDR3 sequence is CASTTAPGIQETQYF. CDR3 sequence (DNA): TGTGCCAGCACCACTGCCCCCGGGATACAAGAGACCCAGTACTTC.

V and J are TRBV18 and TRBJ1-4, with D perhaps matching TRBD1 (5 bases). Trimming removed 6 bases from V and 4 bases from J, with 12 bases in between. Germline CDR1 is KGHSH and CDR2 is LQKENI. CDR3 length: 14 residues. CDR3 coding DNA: TGTGCCAGCTCCCCCAGCAGGGATAATGAAAAACTGTTTTTT. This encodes CASSPSRDNEKLFF.

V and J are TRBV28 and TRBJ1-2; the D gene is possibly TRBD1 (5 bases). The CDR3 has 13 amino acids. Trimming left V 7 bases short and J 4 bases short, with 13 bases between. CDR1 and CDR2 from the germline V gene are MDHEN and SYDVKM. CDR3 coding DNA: TGTGCCAGCACCCCTCCGGGGACCTATGGCTACACCTTC. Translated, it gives CASTPPGTYGYTF.

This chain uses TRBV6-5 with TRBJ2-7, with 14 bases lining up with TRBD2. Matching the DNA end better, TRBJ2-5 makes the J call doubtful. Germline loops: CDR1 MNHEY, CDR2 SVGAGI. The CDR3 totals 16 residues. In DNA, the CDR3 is TGTGCCAGCAGTCGAGGACTAGCGGGGGGTCCGGAGACCCAGTACTTC. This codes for CASSRGLAGGPETQYF.

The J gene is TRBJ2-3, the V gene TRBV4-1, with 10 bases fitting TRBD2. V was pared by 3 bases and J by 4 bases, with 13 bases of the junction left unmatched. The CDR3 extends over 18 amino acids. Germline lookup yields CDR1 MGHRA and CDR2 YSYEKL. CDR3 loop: CASSQEPVLAGVPDTQYF. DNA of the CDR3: TGCGCCAGCAGCCAGGAACCCGTGCTAGCGGGGGTACCAGATACGCAGTATTTT.

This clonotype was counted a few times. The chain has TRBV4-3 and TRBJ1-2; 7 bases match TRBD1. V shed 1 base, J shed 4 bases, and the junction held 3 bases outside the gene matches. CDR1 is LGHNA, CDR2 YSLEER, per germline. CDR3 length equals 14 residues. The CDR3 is CASSQVNRGYGYTF. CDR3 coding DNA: TGCGCCAGCAGCCAAGTCAACAGGGGCTATGGCTACACCTTC.

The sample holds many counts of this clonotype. For the CDR3, the DNA is TGTGCCAGCAGTTTAATGAAGGGGACTCCCTACGAGCAGTACTTC. Residues: CASSLMKGTPYEQYF. The V and J genes are TRBV27 and TRBJ2-7; maybe TRBD2 (6 bases). V lost 2 bases, J lost 2 bases, and 13 bases lay in between. The CDR3 length is 15 residues. Per germline, CDR1 MNHEY and CDR2 SMNVEV (reference sequence).

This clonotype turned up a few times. This CDR3 is CASRPGPSRGYTF. The CDR3 nucleotides are TGTGCCAGCAGACCGGGACCCAGTAGGGGCTACACCTTC. The V and J genes are TRBV12-3 or TRBV12-4 and TRBJ1-2; D may be TRBD1 (5 bases). Trimming removed 6 bases at V and 8 bases at J, with 16 bases between. This CDR3 is 13 amino acids long.

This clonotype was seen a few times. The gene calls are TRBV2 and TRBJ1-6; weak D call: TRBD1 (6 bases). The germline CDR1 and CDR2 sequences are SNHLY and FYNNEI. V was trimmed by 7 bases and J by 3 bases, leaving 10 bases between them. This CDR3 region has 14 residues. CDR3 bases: TGTGCCAGCAAGGGGACACTCTATAATTCACCCCTCCACTTT. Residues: CASKGTLYNSPLHF.

The CDR3 loop is CASSSLGAGNYGYTF. DNA for the CDR3: TGTGCCAGCAGTTCCTTAGGGGCTGGAAACTATGGCTACACCTTC. The rearrangement uses TRBV6-5 and TRBJ1-2; maybe TRBD1 (5 bases). The CDR3 loop spans 15 amino acids. The germline V gene has CDR1 MNHEY and CDR2 SVGAGI. V dropped 4 bases and J dropped 2 bases, with 14 bases sitting between them.

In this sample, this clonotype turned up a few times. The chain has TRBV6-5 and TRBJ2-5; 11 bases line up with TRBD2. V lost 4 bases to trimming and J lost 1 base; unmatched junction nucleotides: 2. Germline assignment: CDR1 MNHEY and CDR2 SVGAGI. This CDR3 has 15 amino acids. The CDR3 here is CASSSLAGAQETQYF. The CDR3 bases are TGTGCCAGCAGTTCACTAGCGGGGGCCCAAGAGACCCAGTACTTC.

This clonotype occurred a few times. The CDR3 DNA is TGCAGTGCCCCACTTCCGGGACAGGGACAAGAGACCCAGTACTTC. Translation gives CSAPLPGQGQETQYF. The V and J genes are TRBV20-1 and TRBJ2-5, with 9 nucleotides matching TRBD1. J was trimmed by 2 bases and V by 6 bases; bases with no gene match: 10. CDR1 is DFQATT and CDR2 is SNEGSKA in the germline V gene (reference sequence). The CDR3 runs to 15 residues.

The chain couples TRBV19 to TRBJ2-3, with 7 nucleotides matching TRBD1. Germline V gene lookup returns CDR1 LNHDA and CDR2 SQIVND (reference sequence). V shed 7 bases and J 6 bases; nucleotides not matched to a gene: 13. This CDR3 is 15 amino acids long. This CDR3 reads CASTPTGTVLDTQYF. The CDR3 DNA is TGTGCCAGTACCCCAACTGGGACAGTCTTGGATACGCAGTATTTT.

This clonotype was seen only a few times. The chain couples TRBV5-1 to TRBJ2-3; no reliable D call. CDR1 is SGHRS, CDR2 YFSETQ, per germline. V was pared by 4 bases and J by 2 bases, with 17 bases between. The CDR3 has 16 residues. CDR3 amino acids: CASSSTIPPPTDTQYF. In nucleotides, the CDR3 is TGCGCCAGCAGCAGTACTATCCCCCCTCCCACAGATACGCAGTATTTT.

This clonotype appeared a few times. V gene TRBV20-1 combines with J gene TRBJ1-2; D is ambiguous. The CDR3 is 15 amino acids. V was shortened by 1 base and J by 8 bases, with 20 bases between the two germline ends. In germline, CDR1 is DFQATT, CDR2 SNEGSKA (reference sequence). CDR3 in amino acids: CSARGGPGPTGGYTF. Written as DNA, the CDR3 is TGCAGTGCTAGAGGAGGACCGGGCCCGACGGGCGGCTACACCTTC.

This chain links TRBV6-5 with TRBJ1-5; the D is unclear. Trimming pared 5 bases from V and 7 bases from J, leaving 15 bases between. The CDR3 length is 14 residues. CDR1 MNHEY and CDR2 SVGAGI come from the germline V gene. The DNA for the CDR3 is TGTGCCAGCAGTACCCGGGGAGGGATCCAGCCCCAGCATTTT. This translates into CASSTRGGIQPQHF.

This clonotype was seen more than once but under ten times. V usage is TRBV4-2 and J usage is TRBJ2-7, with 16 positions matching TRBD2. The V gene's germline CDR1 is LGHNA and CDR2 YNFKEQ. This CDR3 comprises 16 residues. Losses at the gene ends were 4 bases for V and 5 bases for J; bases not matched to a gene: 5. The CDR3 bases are TGTGCCAGCAGCCCAGGGACTAGCGGGGGGGCGGACGAGCAGTACTTC. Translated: CASSPGTSGGADEQYF.

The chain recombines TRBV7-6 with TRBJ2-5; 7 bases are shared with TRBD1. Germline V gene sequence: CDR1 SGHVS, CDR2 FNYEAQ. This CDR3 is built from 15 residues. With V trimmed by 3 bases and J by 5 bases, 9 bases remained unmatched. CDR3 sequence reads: CASSFEFDRAETQYF. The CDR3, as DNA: TGTGCCAGCAGCTTCGAGTTTGACAGGGCGGAGACCCAGTACTTC. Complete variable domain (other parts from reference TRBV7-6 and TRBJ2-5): GAGVSQSPRYKVTKRGQDVALRCDPISGHVSLYWYRQALGQGPEFLTYFNYEAQQDKSGLPNDRFSAERPEGSISTLTIQRTEQRDSAMYRCASSFEFDRAETQYFGPGTRLLVL.

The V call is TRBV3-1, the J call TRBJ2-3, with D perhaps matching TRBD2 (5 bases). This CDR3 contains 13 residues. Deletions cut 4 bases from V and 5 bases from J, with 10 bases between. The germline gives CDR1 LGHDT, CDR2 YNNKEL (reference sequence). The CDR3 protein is CASSPGWRDTQYF. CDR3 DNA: TGTGCCAGCAGCCCGGGGTGGAGAGATACGCAGTATTTT.

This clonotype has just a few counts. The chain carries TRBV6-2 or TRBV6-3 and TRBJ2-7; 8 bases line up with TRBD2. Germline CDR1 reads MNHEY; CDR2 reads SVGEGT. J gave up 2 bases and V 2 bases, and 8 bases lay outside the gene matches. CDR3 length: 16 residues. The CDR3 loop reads CASSYTVLAEPYEQYF. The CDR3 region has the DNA TGTGCCAGCAGTTACACCGTACTAGCGGAACCCTACGAGCAGTACTTC.

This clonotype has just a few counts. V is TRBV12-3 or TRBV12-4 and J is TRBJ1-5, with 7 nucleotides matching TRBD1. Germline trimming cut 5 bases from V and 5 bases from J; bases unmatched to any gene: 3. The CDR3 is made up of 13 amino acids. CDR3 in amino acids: CASSRQGHQPQHF. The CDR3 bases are TGTGCCAGCAGTCGACAGGGTCATCAGCCCCAGCATTTT.

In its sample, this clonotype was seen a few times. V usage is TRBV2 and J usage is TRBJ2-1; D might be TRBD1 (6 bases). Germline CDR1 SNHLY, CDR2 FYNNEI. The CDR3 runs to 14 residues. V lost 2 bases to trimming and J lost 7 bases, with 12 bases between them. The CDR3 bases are TGTGCCAGCAGTGAAAGGCCCCAGGGGAATGAGCAGTTCTTC. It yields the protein CASSERPQGNEQFF.

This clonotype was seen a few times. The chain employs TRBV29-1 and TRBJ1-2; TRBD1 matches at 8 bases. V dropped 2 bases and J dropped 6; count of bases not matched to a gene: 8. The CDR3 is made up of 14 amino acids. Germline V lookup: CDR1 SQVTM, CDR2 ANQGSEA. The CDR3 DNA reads TGCAGCGTTGAATCGCCAGGGGGCACGAATGGCTACACCTTC. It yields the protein CSVESPGGTNGYTF.